The next 21 T cell receptor beta chains were all read from a single sample in a study of shared clonotypes between healthy human individuals. The assay was immunoSEQ multiplex PCR, and TCRdb's table has in-frame clones only and misses some. The data hold a few million clones, with approximately 93% observed a single time. The material sequenced was naive CD4+ T cells from PBMCs. Subset meaning: CD45RA+ positively selected. The origin of the receptors is a man in his late teens or twenties in good health. Some clones in this sample may be carry-over from other donors' samples.

The chain links TRBV5-1 to TRBJ2-1, with a tentative D call TRBD2 (6 bases). This CDR3 comprises 15 residues. CDR1 is SGHRS and CDR2 is YFSETQ in the germline V gene. Trimming stripped 4 bases from V and 2 bases from J, with 13 bases between. The CDR3 nucleotides are TGCGCCAGCAGCCCGCGGCGGGACCCCTACAATGAGCAGTTCTTC. As protein: CASSPRRDPYNEQFF.

To note about this clone: At one end the junction does not follow the germline gene, possibly because of a read error. Written as DNA, the CDR3 is TGTGCCAGCAGATTAGGATACTTGGAAGCTTTCTTT. Translating it yields CASRLGYLEAFF. The chain recombines TRBV7-9 with TRBJ1-1; D is unresolved. The CDR3 has 12 residues. Germline assignment: CDR1 SEHNR and CDR2 FQNEAQ (reference sequence).

V and J are TRBV10-2 and TRBJ2-5; a weak D match, TRBD1 (5 bases). Trimming pared 4 bases from V and 9 bases from J, leaving 15 bases between. The CDR3 has 13 residues. Germline lookup yields CDR1 WSHSY and CDR2 SAAADI. CDR3 sequence reads: CASSGTQQGAQYF. The CDR3 DNA follows: TGCGCCAGCAGTGGAACACAGCAAGGGGCCCAGTACTTC.

V is TRBV4-1 and J is TRBJ2-3; TRBD2 aligns across 8 bases. J lost 2 bases, V lost 5 bases, and 6 bases had no gene match. This CDR3 contains 15 residues. The germline V gene encodes CDR1 MGHRA and CDR2 YSYEKL. CDR3 sequence (DNA): TGCGCCAGCAGCGAGCGAGCGGGAGACACAGATACGCAGTATTTT. Its translation is CASSERAGDTDTQYF.

The chain links TRBV15 to TRBJ1-3; no firm D call. Germline V gene sequence: CDR1 LNHNV, CDR2 YYDKDF (reference sequence). V lost 1 base to trimming and J lost 4 bases, with 14 bases between them. CDR3 length equals 16 residues. In nucleotides, the CDR3 is TGTGCCACCAGCAGAGCCACCTCGTTGGAGGGAAACACCATATATTTT. The encoded protein is CATSRATSLEGNTIYF.

The chain carries TRBV29-1 and TRBJ1-1; D remains ambiguous. CDR1 and CDR2 from the germline V gene are SQVTM and ANQGSEA. CDR3 length equals 11 residues. V was clipped by 0 bases and J by 9 bases, with 8 bases between them. CDR3 amino acids: CSVEDPRQAFF. The CDR3 nucleotides are TGCAGCGTTGAAGACCCGCGGCAAGCTTTCTTT.

This chain links TRBV19 with TRBJ2-2; 9 bases match TRBD1. CDR3 size: 17 residues. After removal of 6 bases from V and 2 bases from J, the junction contained 10 bases not matched to a gene. Germline V gives CDR1 LNHDA, CDR2 SQIVND (reference sequence). The CDR3 protein is CASSRLRDRANTGELFF. The CDR3 DNA follows: TGTGCCAGTAGCCGCCTCCGGGACAGGGCCAACACCGGGGAGCTGTTTTTT.

This chain uses TRBV12-1 with TRBJ1-5; TRBD1 is the table's D call, not checked against the DNA. TRBV12-1 is a recognized pseudogene. The CDR3 has 16 residues. For the CDR3, the DNA is TGTGCCAGCAGCTTTTGCCGTGGAACAGGCAATCAGCCCCAGCATTTT. This codes for CASSFCRGTGNQPQHF.

The chain has TRBV5-4 and TRBJ1-2, with D tentatively TRBD1 (5 bases). This CDR3 has 13 amino acids. CDR1 is SGHNT and CDR2 is YYREEE in the germline V gene (reference sequence). Trimming removed 5 bases from V and 6 bases from J, with 14 bases in between. The CDR3 protein is CASRRAGTNGYTF. As DNA, the CDR3 is TGTGCCAGCAGACGGGCAGGGACTAATGGCTACACCTTC.

V and J are TRBV19 and TRBJ2-3; the match to TRBD2 covers 8 bases. V was clipped by 10 bases and J by 2 bases; unmatched bases: 11. CDR1 LNHDA and CDR2 SQIVND come from the germline V gene (reference sequence). This CDR3 is 15 amino acids long. In DNA form, the CDR3 reads TGTGCCATGGGATTTAGCGGGAAGGACACAGATACGCAGTATTTT. It codes for CAMGFSGKDTDTQYF.

The chain links TRBV7-9 to TRBJ2-4, with D uncertain. The CDR3 runs to 11 residues. V gave up 5 bases and J gave up 8 bases, with 7 bases separating them. In germline, CDR1 is SEHNR, CDR2 FQNEAQ (reference sequence). In DNA, the CDR3 is TGTGCCAGCAGCCACCAAGACATTCAGTACTTC. Its protein product is CASSHQDIQYF.

The chain joins TRBV6-1 to TRBJ2-2; TRBD2 matches 14 bases. The ends lost 11 bases at V and 5 bases at J; junction bases unmatched: 4. Per the germline V gene, CDR1 is MNHNS and CDR2 is SASEGT. CDR3 length: 14 amino acids. The CDR3: CAVRLAGGTGELFF. As DNA, the CDR3 is TGTGCCGTCAGACTAGCGGGAGGGACCGGGGAGCTGTTTTTT.

The gene calls are TRBV11-2 and TRBJ1-1; tentative D call: TRBD1 (6 bases). The CDR3 is 17 amino acids. Trimming left V 1 base short and J 4 bases short, with 19 bases between. CDR1 SGHAT and CDR2 FQNNGV come from the germline V gene. This chain's CDR3 is CASSLGRGRSESTEAFF. The CDR3, as DNA: TGTGCCAGCAGCTTAGGCAGGGGCAGATCAGAGAGCACTGAAGCTTTCTTT.

The chain links TRBV13 to TRBJ2-1, with TRBD1 matching 7 bases. Trimming cost V 5 bases and J 5 bases; bases outside gene matches: 6. The CDR3 loop spans 14 amino acids. Germline lookup yields CDR1 PRHDT and CDR2 FYEKMQ (reference sequence). CDR3 sequence (DNA): TGTGCCAGCAGCCTCCGGGACAGACACAATGAGCAGTTCTTC. This gives the protein CASSLRDRHNEQFF. Supplemented by reference TRBV13 and TRBJ2-1, the full variable domain reads AAGVIQSPRHLIKEKRETATLKCYPIPRHDTVYWYQQGPGQDPQFLISFYEKMQSDKGSIPDRFSAQQFSDYHSELNMSSLELGDSALYFCASSLRDRHNEQFFGPGTRLTVL.

The rearrangement joins TRBV5-1 to TRBJ2-2; D is uncertain. V was clipped by 0 bases and J by 7 bases, with 7 bases between them. The CDR3 sequence is 13 residues long. Germline V gene data show CDR1 as SGHRS and CDR2 as YFSETQ. DNA for the CDR3: TGCGCCAGCAGCTTGGAGTCTTTCGGGGAGCTGTTTTTT. Protein product: CASSLESFGELFF.

About this clone itself: It may be a read error: a sequence one base away is much more abundant. Other DNA sequences in the sample encode the same CDR3. This rearrangement joins TRBV7-2 to TRBJ1-5; 10 bases fit TRBD1. The CDR3 consists of 14 residues. Germline lookup yields CDR1 SGHTA and CDR2 FQGNSA. J was trimmed by 2 bases and V by 5 bases; bases with no gene match: 0. The CDR3 spells CASSGTGGNQPQHF. The CDR3 bases are TGTGCCAGCAGCGGGACAGGGGGCAATCAGCCCCAGCATTTT.

CDR3 bases: TGTGCCTGGCAGTCGGACCTCGGCGCGGGCTACACCTTC. It encodes CAWQSDLGAGYTF. The chain uses TRBV30 and TRBJ1-2, with no clear D. V was clipped by 5 bases and J by 8 bases, with 18 bases between them. This CDR3 spans 13 amino acids. Germline lookup yields CDR1 GTSNPN and CDR2 SVGIG (reference sequence).

The rearrangement joins TRBV5-1 to TRBJ1-1; D is ambiguous. This CDR3 is built from 14 residues. V lost 0 bases to trimming and J lost 0 bases, with 6 bases between them. The germline V gene has CDR1 SGHRS and CDR2 YFSETQ. In DNA, the CDR3 is TGCGCCAGCAGCTTGGACATCATGAACACTGAAGCTTTCTTT. Translating gives CASSLDIMNTEAFF.

CDR3 in amino acids: CASRNGGGDTQYF. CDR3 DNA sequence: TGTGCCAGCCGTAATGGGGGTGGAGATACGCAGTATTTT. The chain couples TRBV5-4 to TRBJ2-3; D is tentatively TRBD1 or TRBD2 (5 bases each). Germline V gives CDR1 SGHNT, CDR2 YYREEE (reference sequence). V was shortened by 7 bases and J by 5 bases, with 14 bases between the two germline ends. The CDR3 has 13 residues.

The rearrangement links TRBV29-1 to TRBJ1-4; D is possibly TRBD1 (5 bases). This CDR3 comprises 12 residues. Germline V gene data show CDR1 as SQVTM and CDR2 as ANQGSEA. Between the trimmed V and J ends, which lost 4 bases and 7 bases, there was a span of 10 bases. CDR3 residues: CSVVQGAEKLFF. In nucleotides, the CDR3 is TGCAGCGTTGTGCAGGGTGCTGAAAAACTGTTTTTT.

The CDR3 coding sequence is TGTGCCAGCACCCGTCCAGGGGTGAACACTGAAGCTTTCTTT. This translates into CASTRPGVNTEAFF. V usage is TRBV5-4 and J usage is TRBJ1-1; perhaps TRBD1 as D (6 bases). Germline V gene lookup returns CDR1 SGHNT and CDR2 YYREEE (reference sequence). The CDR3 is 14 amino acids. Between the trimmed V and J ends, which lost 6 bases and 0 bases, there was a span of 12 bases.